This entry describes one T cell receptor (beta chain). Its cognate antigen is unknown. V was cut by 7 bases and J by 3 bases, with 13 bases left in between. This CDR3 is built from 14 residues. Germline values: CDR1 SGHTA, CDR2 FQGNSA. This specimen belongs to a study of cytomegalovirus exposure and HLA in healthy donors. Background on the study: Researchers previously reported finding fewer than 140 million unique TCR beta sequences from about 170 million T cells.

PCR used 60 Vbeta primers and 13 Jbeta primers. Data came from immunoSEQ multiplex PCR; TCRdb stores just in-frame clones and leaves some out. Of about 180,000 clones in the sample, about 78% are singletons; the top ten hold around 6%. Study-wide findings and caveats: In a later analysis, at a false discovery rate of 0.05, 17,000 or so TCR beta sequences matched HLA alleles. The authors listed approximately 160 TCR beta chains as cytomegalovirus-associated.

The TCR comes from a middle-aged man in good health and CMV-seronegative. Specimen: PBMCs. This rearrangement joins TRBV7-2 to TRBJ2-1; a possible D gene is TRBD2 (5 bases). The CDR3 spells CASIRDSSYNEQFF. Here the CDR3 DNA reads TGTGCCAGCATCCGGGATTCGAGCTACAATGAGCAGTTCTTC.